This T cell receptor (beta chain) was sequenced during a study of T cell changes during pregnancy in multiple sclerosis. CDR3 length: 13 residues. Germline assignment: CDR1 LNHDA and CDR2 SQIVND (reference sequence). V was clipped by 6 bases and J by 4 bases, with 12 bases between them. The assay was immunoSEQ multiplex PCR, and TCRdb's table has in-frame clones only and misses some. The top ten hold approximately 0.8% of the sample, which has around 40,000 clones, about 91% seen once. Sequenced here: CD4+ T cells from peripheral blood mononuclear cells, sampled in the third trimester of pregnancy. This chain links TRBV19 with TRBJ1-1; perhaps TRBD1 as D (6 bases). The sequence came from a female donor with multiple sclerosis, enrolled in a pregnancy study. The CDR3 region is CASRSTGSTEAFF. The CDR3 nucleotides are TGTGCCAGTAGGTCAACAGGGAGCACTGAAGCTTTCTTT.